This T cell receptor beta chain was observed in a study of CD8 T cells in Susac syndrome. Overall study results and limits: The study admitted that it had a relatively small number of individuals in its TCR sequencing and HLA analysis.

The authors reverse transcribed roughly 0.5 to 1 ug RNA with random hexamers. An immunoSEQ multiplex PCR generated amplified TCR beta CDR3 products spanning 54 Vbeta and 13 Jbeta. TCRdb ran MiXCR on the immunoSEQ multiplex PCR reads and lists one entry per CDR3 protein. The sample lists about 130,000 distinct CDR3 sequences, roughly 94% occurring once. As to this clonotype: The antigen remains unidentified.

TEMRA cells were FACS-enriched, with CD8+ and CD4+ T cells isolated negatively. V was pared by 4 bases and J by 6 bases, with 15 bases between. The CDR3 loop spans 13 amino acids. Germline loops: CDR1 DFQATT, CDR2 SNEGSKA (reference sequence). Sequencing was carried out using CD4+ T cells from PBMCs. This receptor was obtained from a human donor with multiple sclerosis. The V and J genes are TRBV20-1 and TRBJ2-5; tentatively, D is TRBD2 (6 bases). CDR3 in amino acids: CSATPGERKTQYF. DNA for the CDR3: TGCAGTGCTACTCCGGGGGAGAGGAAGACCCAGTACTTC.